This T cell receptor beta chain was documented in a study of sequential checkpoint blockade in melanoma (dated by TCRdb to about 2019). Notes on the research overall: In a 1:1 randomization, patients received either first-line nivolumab then ipilimumab (arm A) or ipilimumab then nivolumab (arm B). Maintenance nivolumab was given following each of the two trial sequences. Summary of the overall study and its limitations: The response-prediction model combining TCR metrics and mutation burden needs validation in larger, independent patient cohorts.

The treatment or condition tag for this specimen amounts to: randomized to nivolumab then ipilimumab (arm A) or the reverse (arm B). None of the trial patients had been given prior DNA-damaging chemotherapy. Thawed PBMCs were sorted on a FACS Aria II flow cytometer to isolate live CD3+CD8+ cells negative for CD19 and CD56. The samples were obtained from melanoma patients enrolled in CheckMate 064, an open-label, randomized phase II trial testing sequential checkpoint blockade. Peripheral blood mononuclear cells were obtained through leukapheresis, purified using Ficoll-Paque, and frozen in human serum containing about 10% DMSO. Purity of sorted blood CD3+CD8+ cells was verified at >95% immediately after sorting, followed by DNA extraction. TCRbeta CDR3 regions were immunosequenced from genomic DNA with the immunoSEQ Assay. Before high-throughput sequencing, genomic DNA was amplified using bias-controlled multiplex PCR. The source study handled its data this way. To quantify the absolute abundance of each unique TCRbeta CDR3 region, the sequences were collapsed and filtered. Clonality, defined as 1 minus Pielou's evenness, was calculated using only productive rearrangements. Clones with significantly greater frequencies in on-treatment versus baseline samples were identified using a previously published method. TCRdb stores this immuneACCESS table with in-frame sequences only. Part of the clones is absent; in the studies checked, under half of the shortfall reflects unresolved V genes, and no reason is known for the rest. Clone size and V and J calls were adopted from that table, with D and trimming inferred from the DNA. The sample table shows about 20,000 clones, and roughly 76% are seen once. The top ten hold 25% to 35% of the sample.

A remark on this clone: This clone's antigen is unknown. Per-base quality was not reported, and no clone a single base away is much larger than it.

The receptor comes from a human donor with melanoma. Sequenced material: CD8+ T cells sorted from blood (inferred from file names), taken from a patient given nivolumab and ipilimumab in sequence.

The sequence in DNA is TGTGCCAGCAGCTTGGAACTAGCGGGGTACAATGAGCAGTTCTTC. Its translation is CASSLELAGYNEQFF. The chain is made from TRBV5-6 and TRBJ2-1, with TRBD2 identical over 10 junction bases. The CDR3 numbers 15 residues from cysteine through phenylalanine. Only the CDR3 DNA is retained, 45 bases long and in frame from the first base. CDR1 and CDR2, per the germline V gene, are SGHDT and YYEEEE. At the junction V is shortened by 0 bases and J by 4 bases; bases outside the gene matches: 1.